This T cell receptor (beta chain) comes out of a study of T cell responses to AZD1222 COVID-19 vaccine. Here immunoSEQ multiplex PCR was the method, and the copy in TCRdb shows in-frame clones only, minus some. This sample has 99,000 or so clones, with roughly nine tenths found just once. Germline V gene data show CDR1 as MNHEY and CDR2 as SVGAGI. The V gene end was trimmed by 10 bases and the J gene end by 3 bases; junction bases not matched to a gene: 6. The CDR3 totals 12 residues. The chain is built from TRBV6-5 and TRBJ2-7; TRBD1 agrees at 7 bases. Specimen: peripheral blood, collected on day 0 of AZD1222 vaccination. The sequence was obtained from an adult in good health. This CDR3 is CATRGQYYEQYF. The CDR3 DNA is TGTGCCACCAGGGGACAGTACTACGAGCAGTACTTC.